This T cell receptor beta chain was obtained from a study of identical twins. The V segment lost 5 bases and the J segment 1 base; nucleotides outside the gene matches: 10. This CDR3 is 16 amino acids long. CDR1 is DFQATT and CDR2 is SNEGSKA in the germline V gene (reference sequence). TCRdb re-derived calls from the 5' RACE reads in MiXCR, one entry per CDR3 protein. The sample includes around 650,000 distinct CDR3 sequences, roughly 7.2% seen only once; the top ten take roughly 1.5%. This same sample was also taken into another study, of yellow fever vaccine responses in identical twins.

Sequenced input: PBMCs. The clonotype comes from a young woman in good health. The rearrangement uses TRBV20-1 and TRBJ2-5; TRBD2 aligns across 10 bases. The DNA of the CDR3 is TGCAGTGCTTCGGGACTAGCGCAGTCTTCCCAAGAGACCCAGTACTTC. It yields the protein CSASGLAQSSQETQYF.